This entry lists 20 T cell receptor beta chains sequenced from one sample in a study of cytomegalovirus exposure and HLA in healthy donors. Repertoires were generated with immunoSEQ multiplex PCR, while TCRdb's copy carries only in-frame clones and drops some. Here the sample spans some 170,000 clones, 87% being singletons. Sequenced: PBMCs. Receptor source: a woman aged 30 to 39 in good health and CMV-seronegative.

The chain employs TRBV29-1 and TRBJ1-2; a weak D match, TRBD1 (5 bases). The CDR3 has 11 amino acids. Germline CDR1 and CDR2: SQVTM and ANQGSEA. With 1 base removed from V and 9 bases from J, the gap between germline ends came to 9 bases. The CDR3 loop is CSVEAQGSYTF. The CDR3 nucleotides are TGCAGCGTTGAAGCCCAGGGAAGCTACACCTTC.

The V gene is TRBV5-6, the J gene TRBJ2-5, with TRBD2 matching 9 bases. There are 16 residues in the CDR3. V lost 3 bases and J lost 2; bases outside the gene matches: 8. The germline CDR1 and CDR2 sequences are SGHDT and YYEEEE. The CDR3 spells CASSSSVAGAQETQYF. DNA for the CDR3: TGTGCCAGCAGCTCCTCGGTAGCGGGGGCGCAAGAGACCCAGTACTTC. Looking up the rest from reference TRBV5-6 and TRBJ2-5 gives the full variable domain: DAGVTQSPTHLIKTRGQQVTLRCSPKSGHDTVSWYQQALGQGPQFIFQYYEEEERQRGNFPDRFSGHQFPNYSSELNVNALLLGDSALYLCASSSSVAGAQETQYFGPGTRLLVL.

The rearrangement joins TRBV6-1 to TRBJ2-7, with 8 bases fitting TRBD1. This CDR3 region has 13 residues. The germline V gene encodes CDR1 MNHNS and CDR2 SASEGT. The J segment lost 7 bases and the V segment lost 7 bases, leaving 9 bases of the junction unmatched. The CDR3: CASKIDRGGEQYF. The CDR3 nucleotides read TGTGCCAGCAAGATCGACAGGGGAGGAGAGCAGTACTTC.

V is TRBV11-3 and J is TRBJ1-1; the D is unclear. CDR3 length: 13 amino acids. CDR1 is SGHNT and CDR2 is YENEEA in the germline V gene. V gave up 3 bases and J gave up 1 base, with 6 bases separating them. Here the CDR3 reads CASSFGGNTEAFF. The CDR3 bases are TGTGCCAGCAGCTTTGGAGGGAACACTGAAGCTTTCTTT.

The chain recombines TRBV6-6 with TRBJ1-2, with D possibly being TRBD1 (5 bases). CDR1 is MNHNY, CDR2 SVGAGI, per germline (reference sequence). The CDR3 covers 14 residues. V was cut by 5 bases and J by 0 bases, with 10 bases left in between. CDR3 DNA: TGTGCCAGCAGTCTTTTGACAGCTAACTATGGCTACACCTTC. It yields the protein CASSLLTANYGYTF.

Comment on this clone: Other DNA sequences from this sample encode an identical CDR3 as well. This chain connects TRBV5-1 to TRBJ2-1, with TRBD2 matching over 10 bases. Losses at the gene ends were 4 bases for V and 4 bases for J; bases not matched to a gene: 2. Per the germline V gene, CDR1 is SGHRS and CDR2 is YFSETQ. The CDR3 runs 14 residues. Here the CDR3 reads CASSSSGGYNEQFF. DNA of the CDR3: TGCGCCAGCAGCAGTAGCGGGGGGTACAATGAGCAGTTCTTC.

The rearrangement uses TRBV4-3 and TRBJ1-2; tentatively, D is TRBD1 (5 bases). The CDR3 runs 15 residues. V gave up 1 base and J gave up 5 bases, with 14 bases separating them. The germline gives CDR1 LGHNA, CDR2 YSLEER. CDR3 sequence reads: CASSQAFPSGYGYTF. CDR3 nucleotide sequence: TGCGCCAGCAGCCAAGCCTTTCCCTCAGGGTATGGCTACACCTTC.

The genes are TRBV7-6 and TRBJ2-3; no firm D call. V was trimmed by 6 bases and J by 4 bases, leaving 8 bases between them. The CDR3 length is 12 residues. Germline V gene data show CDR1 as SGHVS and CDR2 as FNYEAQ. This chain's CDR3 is CASSYRADTQYF. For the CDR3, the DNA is TGTGCCAGCAGTTATAGAGCAGATACGCAGTATTTT.

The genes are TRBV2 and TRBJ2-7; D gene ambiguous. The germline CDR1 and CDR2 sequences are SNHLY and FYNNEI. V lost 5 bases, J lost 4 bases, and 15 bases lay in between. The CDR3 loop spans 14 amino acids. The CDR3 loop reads CASSRRGLPYEQYF. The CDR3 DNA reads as TGTGCCAGCAGTCGTAGAGGCCTACCTTACGAGCAGTACTTC.

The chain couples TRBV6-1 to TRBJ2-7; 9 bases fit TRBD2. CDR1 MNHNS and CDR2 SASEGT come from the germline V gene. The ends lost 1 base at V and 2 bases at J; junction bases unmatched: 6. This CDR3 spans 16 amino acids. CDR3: CASSEEWGGGAYEQYF. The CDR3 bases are TGTGCCAGCAGTGAAGAGTGGGGCGGGGGGGCCTACGAGCAGTACTTC.

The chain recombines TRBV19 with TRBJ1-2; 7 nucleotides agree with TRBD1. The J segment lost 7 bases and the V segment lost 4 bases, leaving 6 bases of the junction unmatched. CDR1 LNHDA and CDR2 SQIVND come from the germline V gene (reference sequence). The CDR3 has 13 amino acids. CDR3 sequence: CASSTPGGLGYTF. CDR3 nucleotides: TGTGCCAGTAGTACGCCAGGGGGGCTTGGCTACACCTTC.

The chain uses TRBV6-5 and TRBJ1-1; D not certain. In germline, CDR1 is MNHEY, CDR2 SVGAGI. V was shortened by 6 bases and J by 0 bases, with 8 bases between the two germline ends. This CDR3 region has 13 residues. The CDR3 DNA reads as TGTGCCAGCAGCCTCCAGGTGAACACTGAAGCTTTCTTT. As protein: CASSLQVNTEAFF.

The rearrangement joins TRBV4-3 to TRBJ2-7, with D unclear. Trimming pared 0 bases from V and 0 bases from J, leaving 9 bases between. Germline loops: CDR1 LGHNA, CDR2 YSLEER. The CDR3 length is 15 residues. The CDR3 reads CASSQDLSSSYEQYF. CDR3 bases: TGCGCCAGCAGCCAAGATTTGAGCTCCTCCTACGAGCAGTACTTC.

CDR3 nucleotides: TGTGCCAGTAAGGCATGGGACAGGGCCCAAGAGACCCAGTACTTC. It is translated as CASKAWDRAQETQYF. This chain connects TRBV19 to TRBJ2-5; 9 nucleotides line up with TRBD1. The junction had 7 bases not matched to a gene; V was cut back by 7 bases and J by 1 base. CDR1 and CDR2 (germline): LNHDA, SQIVND (reference sequence). This CDR3 has 15 amino acids.

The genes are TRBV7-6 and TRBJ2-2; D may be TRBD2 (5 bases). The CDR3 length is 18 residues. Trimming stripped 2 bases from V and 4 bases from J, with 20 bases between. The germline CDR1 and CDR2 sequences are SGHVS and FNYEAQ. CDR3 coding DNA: TGTGCCAGCAGCTTATTATTTGGAGGACTCGTGGGCACCGGGGAGCTGTTTTTT. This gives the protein CASSLLFGGLVGTGELFF.

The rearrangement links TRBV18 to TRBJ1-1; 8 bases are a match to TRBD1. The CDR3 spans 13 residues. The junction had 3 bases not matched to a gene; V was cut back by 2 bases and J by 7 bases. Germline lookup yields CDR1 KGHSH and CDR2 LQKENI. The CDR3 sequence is CASSPDRGVEAFF. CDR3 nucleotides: TGTGCCAGCTCACCAGACAGGGGAGTTGAAGCTTTCTTT.

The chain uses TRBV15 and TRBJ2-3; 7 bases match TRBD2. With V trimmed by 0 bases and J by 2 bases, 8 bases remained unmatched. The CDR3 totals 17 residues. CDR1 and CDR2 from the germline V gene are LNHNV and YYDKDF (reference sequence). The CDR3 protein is CATSRDQRGEPTDTQYF. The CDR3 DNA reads TGTGCCACCAGCAGAGATCAGCGGGGAGAGCCCACAGATACGCAGTATTTT. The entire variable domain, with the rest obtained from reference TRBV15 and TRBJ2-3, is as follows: DAMVIQNPRYQVTQFGKPVTLSCSQTLNHNVMYWYQQKSSQAPKLLFHYYDKDFNNEADTPDNFQSRRPNTSFCFLDIRSPGLGDTAMYLCATSRDQRGEPTDTQYFGPGTRLTVL.

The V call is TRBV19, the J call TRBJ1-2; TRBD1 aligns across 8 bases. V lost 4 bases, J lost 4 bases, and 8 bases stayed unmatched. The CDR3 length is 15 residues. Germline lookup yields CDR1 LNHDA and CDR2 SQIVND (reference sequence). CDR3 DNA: TGTGCCAGTAGTAAGACCGGGACAGGATCCTATGGCTACACCTTC. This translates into CASSKTGTGSYGYTF.

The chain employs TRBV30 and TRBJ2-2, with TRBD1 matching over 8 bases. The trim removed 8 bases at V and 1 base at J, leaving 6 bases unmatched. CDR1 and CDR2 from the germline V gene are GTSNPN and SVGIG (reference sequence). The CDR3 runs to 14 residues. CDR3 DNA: TGTGCCAGCGACAGGGGCTTGAACACCGGGGAGCTGTTTTTT. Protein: CASDRGLNTGELFF. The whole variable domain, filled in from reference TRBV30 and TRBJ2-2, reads SQTIHQWPATLVQPVGSPLSLECTVEGTSNPNLYWYRQAAGRGLQLLFYSVGIGQISSEVPQNLSASRPQDRQFILSSKKLLLSDSGFYLCASDRGLNTGELFFGEGSRLTVL.

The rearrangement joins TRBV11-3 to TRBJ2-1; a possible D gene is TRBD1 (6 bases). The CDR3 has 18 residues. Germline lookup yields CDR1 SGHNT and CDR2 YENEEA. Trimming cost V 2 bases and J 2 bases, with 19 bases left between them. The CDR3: CASSLLIRYRVPYNEQFF. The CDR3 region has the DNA TGTGCCAGCAGCTTATTGATTCGGTACAGGGTCCCCTACAATGAGCAGTTCTTC.